This entry lists 5 T cell receptor beta chains sequenced from one sample in a study of cytomegalovirus exposure and HLA in healthy donors. The PCR had 60 Vbeta and 13 Jbeta primers. The method was immunoSEQ multiplex PCR; TCRdb's version includes in-frame clones alone and lacks a portion of them. Of fewer than 200,000 clones listed, 80% are singletons. Material for sequencing was PBMCs. Receptors originate from a woman aged 50 to 60 in good health and CMV-seropositive.

This clone was counted a single time. This CDR3 is also generated by other DNA sequences in the sample. V usage is TRBV19 and J usage is TRBJ2-3, with D perhaps TRBD2 (6 bases). The CDR3 contains 15 residues. V lost 5 bases and J 2 bases, leaving 14 bases between the germline ends. The V gene's germline CDR1 is LNHDA and CDR2 SQIVND (reference sequence). DNA of the CDR3: TGTGCCAGTAGTGCGCTAGCGAGGACCACAGATACGCAGTATTTT. Amino acid sequence: CASSALARTTDTQYF.

The rearrangement joins TRBV6-5 to TRBJ1-2; weak D call: TRBD1 (6 bases). The CDR3 consists of 14 residues. The germline V gene has CDR1 MNHEY and CDR2 SVGAGI. Trimming stripped 5 bases from V and 8 bases from J, with 18 bases between. The CDR3 spells CASSVTSGVGGYTF. For the CDR3, the DNA is TGTGCCAGCAGTGTTACCTCAGGGGTGGGAGGCTACACCTTC.

V usage is TRBV4-1 and J usage is TRBJ2-2, with D possibly being TRBD2 (6 bases). The V end was cut by 4 bases, the J end by 2 bases, with 14 bases between. The CDR3 runs to 16 residues. CDR1 is MGHRA, CDR2 YSYEKL, per germline. CDR3 region: CASSLAGTGNTGELFF. Here the CDR3 DNA reads TGCGCCAGCAGCCTCGCGGGGACGGGAAACACCGGGGAGCTGTTTTTT.

The chain recombines TRBV29-1 with TRBJ1-4; D might be TRBD1 (5 bases). This CDR3 contains 15 residues. Germline loops: CDR1 SQVTM, CDR2 ANQGSEA. The V end lost 4 bases, the J end lost 0 bases, and 12 bases lay between the germline ends. CDR3 nucleotide sequence: TGCAGCGTTGGACAGAGCCGCGCAACTAATGAAAAACTGTTTTTT. This sequence encodes CSVGQSRATNEKLFF.

This clone was recorded a few times. The J gene is TRBJ1-1, the V gene TRBV18; tentatively, D is TRBD1 (5 bases). V was clipped by 0 bases and J by 1 base, with 6 bases between them. Germline-derived CDR1 and CDR2 are KGHSH and LQKENI. The CDR3 totals 14 residues. CDR3 region: CASSPPQGNTEAFF. The CDR3, as DNA: TGTGCCAGCTCACCACCGCAGGGGAACACTGAAGCTTTCTTT.